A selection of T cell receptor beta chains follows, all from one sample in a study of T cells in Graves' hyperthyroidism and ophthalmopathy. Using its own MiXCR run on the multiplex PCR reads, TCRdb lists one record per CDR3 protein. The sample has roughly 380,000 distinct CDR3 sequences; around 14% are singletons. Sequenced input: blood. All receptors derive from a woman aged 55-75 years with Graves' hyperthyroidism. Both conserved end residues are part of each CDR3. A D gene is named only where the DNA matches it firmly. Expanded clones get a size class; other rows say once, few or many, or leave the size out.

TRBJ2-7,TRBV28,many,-,CASRTPLRDEQSYEQYF,TGTGCCAGCCGGACTCCGCTCCGGGACGAGCAATCCTACGAGCAGTACTTC
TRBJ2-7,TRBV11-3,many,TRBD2,CASSRRLAGSYEQYF,TGTGCCAGCAGCCGACGACTAGCGGGGAGTTACGAGCAGTACTTC
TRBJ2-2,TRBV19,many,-,CASSIRGGTGELFF,TGTGCCAGTAGTATACGCGGCGGCACCGGGGAGCTGTTTTTT
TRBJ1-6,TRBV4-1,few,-,CASSQDGQGNSPLHF,TGCGCCAGCAGCCAAGATGGGCAGGGTAATTCACCCCTCCACTTT
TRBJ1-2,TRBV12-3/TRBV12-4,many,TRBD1,CASSRQGTNYGYTF,TGTGCCAGCAGTCGACAGGGTACTAACTATGGCTACACCTTC
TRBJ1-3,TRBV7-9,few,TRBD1,CASNRGRRGNTIYF,TGTGCCAGCAACAGGGGGCGTCGGGGAAACACCATATATTTT
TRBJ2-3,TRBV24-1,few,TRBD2,CATLAGDGTDTQYF,TGTGCCACCCTAGCGGGAGATGGCACAGATACGCAGTATTTT
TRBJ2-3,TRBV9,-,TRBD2,CASSVGVELATDTDTQYF,TGTGCCAGCAGCGTAGGAGTGGAACTAGCGACCGACACAGATACGCAGTATTTT
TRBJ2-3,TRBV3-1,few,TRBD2,CASSQGGLAGGRDTQYF,TGTGCCAGCAGCCAGGGGGGACTAGCGGGGGGGAGAGATACGCAGTATTTT
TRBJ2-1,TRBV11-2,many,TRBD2,CASSSALAGYNEQFF,TGTGCCAGCAGCTCGGCCCTAGCGGGGTACAATGAGCAGTTCTTC
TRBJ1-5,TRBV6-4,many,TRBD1,CASSEQGADQPQHF,TGTGCCAGCAGTGAGCAGGGGGCGGATCAGCCCCAGCATTTT
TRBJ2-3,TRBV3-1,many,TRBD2,CASGRLAGLITDTQYF,TGTGCCAGCGGACGACTAGCGGGATTGATCACAGATACGCAGTATTTT
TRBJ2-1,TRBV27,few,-,CASSLSSRVNEQFF,TGTGCCAGCAGTTTATCGAGCAGGGTCAATGAGCAGTTCTTC
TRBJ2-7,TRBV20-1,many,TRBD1,CSARSPPGQGSYEQYF,TGCAGTGCTAGATCCCCCCCGGGACAGGGATCCTACGAGCAGTACTTC
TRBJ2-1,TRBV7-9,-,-,CAGSLGLGSSYNEQFF,TGTGCCGGCAGCTTAGGACTGGGGAGCTCCTACAATGAGCAGTTCTTC
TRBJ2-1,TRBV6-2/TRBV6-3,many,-,CASSYSRWAGAYNEQFF,TGTGCCAGCAGTTACTCGAGGTGGGCAGGCGCCTACAATGAGCAGTTCTTC
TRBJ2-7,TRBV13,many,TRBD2,CASSSSGSSSYEQYF,TGTGCCAGCAGCTCCAGCGGGAGTTCCTCCTACGAGCAGTACTTC
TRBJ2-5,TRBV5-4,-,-,CASSEWGQQETQYF,TGTGCCAGCAGTGAATGGGGGCAACAAGAGACCCAGTACTTC
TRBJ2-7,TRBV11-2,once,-,CASSRNGRPYEQYF,TGTGCCAGCAGCCGAAACGGGAGACCCTACGAACAGTACTTC
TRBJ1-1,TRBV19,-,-,CASSIQEGFADTEAFF,TGTGCCAGTAGTATTCAAGAGGGCTTTGCGGACACTGAAGCTTTCTTT
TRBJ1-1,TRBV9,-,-,CASSVGFTGPTAEAFF,TGTGCCAGCAGCGTAGGTTTTACAGGCCCGACCGCTGAAGCTTTCTTT
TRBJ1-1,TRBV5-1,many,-,CASSTPTENTEAFF,TGCGCCAGCAGCACGCCGACAGAGAACACTGAAGCTTTCTTT
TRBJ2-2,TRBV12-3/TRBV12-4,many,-,CASSKTGELFF,TGTGCCAGTTCTAAGACCGGGGAGCTGTTTTTT
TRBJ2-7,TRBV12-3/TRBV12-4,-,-,CASSTGRGASYEQYF,TGTGCCAGCAGCACAGGACGGGGGGCCTCCTACGAGCAGTACTTC
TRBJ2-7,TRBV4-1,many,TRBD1,CASSQGRTGRNPYEQYF,TGCGCCAGCAGCCAGGGTCGGACAGGGCGCAACCCCTACGAGCAGTACTTC
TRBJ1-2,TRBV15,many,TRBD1,CATSSVPTGGSYGYTF,TGTGCCACCAGCTCAGTCCCAACAGGGGGTAGCTATGGCTACACCTTC
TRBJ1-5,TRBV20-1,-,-,CSARTGLDTQPQHF,TGCAGTGCTCGTACAGGGTTGGACACTCAGCCCCAGCATTTT
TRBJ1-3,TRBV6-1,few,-,CASTPHGGNTIYF,TGTGCCAGCACTCCACACGGGGGAAACACCATATATTTT
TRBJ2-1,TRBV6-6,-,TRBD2,CASSYFKKREAFMSSYNEQFF,TGTGCCAGCAGTTACTTTAAGAAGCGGGAGGCATTCATGAGCTCCTACAATGAGCAGTTCTTC
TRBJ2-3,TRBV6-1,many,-,CASSEVDYRIGTDTQYF,TGTGCCAGCAGTGAAGTGGACTACCGAATTGGCACAGATACGCAGTATTTT
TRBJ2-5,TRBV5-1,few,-,CASSLVVDQETQYF,TGCGCCAGCAGCTTGGTGGTAGATCAAGAGACCCAGTACTTC
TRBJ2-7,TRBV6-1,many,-,CASMRPFSGEQYF,TGTGCCAGCATGCGACCCTTTTCGGGGGAGCAGTACTTC
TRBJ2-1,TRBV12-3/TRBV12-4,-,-,CASSLTGSGRSEQFF,TGTGCCAGCAGTTTAACCGGGTCTGGTCGGTCAGAGCAGTTCTTC
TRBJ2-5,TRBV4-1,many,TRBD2,CASSQTTSVNQETQYF,TGCGCCAGCAGCCAGACGACTAGCGTAAACCAAGAGACCCAGTACTTC
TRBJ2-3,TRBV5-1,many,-,CASSGEGLSTDTQYF,TGCGCCAGCAGCGGAGAGGGCCTTAGCACAGATACGCAGTATTTT
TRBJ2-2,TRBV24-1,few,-,CATSPVGTILNTGELFF,TGTGCCACCAGCCCCGTAGGGACGATCTTGAACACCGGGGAGCTGTTTTTT